These T cell receptor beta chains were read from a single sample in a study of cytomegalovirus exposure and HLA in healthy donors. Sequencing used immunoSEQ multiplex PCR; TCRdb keeps in-frame clones, though not all of them. Of 200,000 or so clones listed, 60% to 80% were seen once; the top ten hold under 3%. Input material: PBMCs. Receptors were obtained from a woman in her thirties in good health and CMV-seronegative. The conserved cysteine and the conserved F or W are not part of the CDR3 here. The order of the fields is V gene, clone size, CDR3 protein. The size of a clone is reported for some rows only, either as once, few or many, or as a class for expanded clones.

v_call: TRBV10-3
clone_size: -
cdr3_aa: AISESGRTGELF

v_call: TRBV30
clone_size: -
cdr3_aa: ARSSGGGNTIY

v_call: TRBV2
clone_size: -
cdr3_aa: ASSAMYQETQY

v_call: TRBV9
clone_size: few
cdr3_aa: ASSGGTELF

v_call: TRBV7-7
clone_size: -
cdr3_aa: ASSPRARGTGELF

v_call: TRBV5-1
clone_size: few
cdr3_aa: ASSFTSGSSTDTQY

v_call: TRBV7-9
clone_size: -
cdr3_aa: ASSSYRDRSYGYT

v_call: TRBV5-1
clone_size: -
cdr3_aa: ASSPSGQAGNTIY

v_call: TRBV5-1
clone_size: few
cdr3_aa: ASSLVSGDSGNTIY

v_call: TRBV30
clone_size: -
cdr3_aa: AWSVGYRRGNTEAF

v_call: TRBV7-9
clone_size: -
cdr3_aa: ASSWAGGSTGELF

v_call: TRBV27
clone_size: -
cdr3_aa: ASSLWLAGGVEQF

v_call: TRBV7-6
clone_size: few
cdr3_aa: ASSLYVAGNTGELF

v_call: TRBV5-1
clone_size: -
cdr3_aa: ASSFSGTAGGLYEQY

v_call: TRBV28
clone_size: once
cdr3_aa: ASSLGSHGYT

v_call: TRBV7-9
clone_size: -
cdr3_aa: ASSPFAGERYNEQF

v_call: TRBV6-1
clone_size: -
cdr3_aa: ASSPGQGAYEQY

v_call: TRBV5-1
clone_size: -
cdr3_aa: ASSLYGVRGNAYEQY

v_call: TRBV27
clone_size: few
cdr3_aa: ASSFSEGDTQY

v_call: TRBV4-1
clone_size: -
cdr3_aa: ASSPWRGPYGYT

v_call: TRBV7-9
clone_size: -
cdr3_aa: ASSLLETPTGEQF

v_call: TRBV5-6
clone_size: -
cdr3_aa: ASSFYRLGEQY

v_call: TRBV6-4
clone_size: once
cdr3_aa: ARRGLAGDSDTQY

v_call: TRBV7-8
clone_size: few
cdr3_aa: ASSTYRGLSNQPQH

v_call: TRBV5-1
clone_size: -
cdr3_aa: ASSEGAGNNSPLH

v_call: TRBV18
clone_size: -
cdr3_aa: ASSPLAGGETQY

v_call: TRBV7-6
clone_size: -
cdr3_aa: ASSFAGPGNTIY

v_call: TRBV9
clone_size: -
cdr3_aa: ASSPGLAESTDTQY

v_call: TRBV11-3
clone_size: -
cdr3_aa: ASSLEGGGKQY

v_call: TRBV6-1
clone_size: -
cdr3_aa: ASSELPGTGGLTQY

v_call: TRBV5-6
clone_size: -
cdr3_aa: ASSLRGHRFDNQPQH

v_call: TRBV11-2
clone_size: -
cdr3_aa: ASSLELRGSYEQY

v_call: TRBV6-1
clone_size: -
cdr3_aa: ASKGTLGSVNEQY

v_call: TRBV27
clone_size: -
cdr3_aa: ASSLWHRPPAPIEQY

v_call: TRBV28
clone_size: -
cdr3_aa: ASSLTAGLLPQH

v_call: TRBV18
clone_size: -
cdr3_aa: ASSPTGTGEKLF

v_call: TRBV6-1
clone_size: few
cdr3_aa: ASSEGGAGYGYT

v_call: TRBV7-9
clone_size: -
cdr3_aa: ASSSPGNRPTDTQY

v_call: TRBV6-4
clone_size: few
cdr3_aa: ASSRDASTDTQY

v_call: TRBV6-5
clone_size: -
cdr3_aa: ASSPQPTGLGYT

v_call: TRBV29-1
clone_size: -
cdr3_aa: SVGGPQGANEKLF

v_call: TRBV11-1
clone_size: -
cdr3_aa: ASTLWETEAF

v_call: TRBV6-1
clone_size: -
cdr3_aa: ASSTPGEGQF

v_call: TRBV9
clone_size: -
cdr3_aa: ASSPLRTEAF

v_call: TRBV5-4
clone_size: few
cdr3_aa: ASSLAEDREETQY

v_call: TRBV10-2
clone_size: -
cdr3_aa: ASRGGSSSYEQY

v_call: TRBV28
clone_size: -
cdr3_aa: ASSSSSASTDTQY

v_call: TRBV10-3
clone_size: once
cdr3_aa: ATRTTSYEQY

v_call: TRBV11-2
clone_size: -
cdr3_aa: ASSLEPGLPSWDTQY

v_call: TRBV6-5
clone_size: -
cdr3_aa: ASSYYNQGGDGYT

v_call: TRBV19
clone_size: -
cdr3_aa: ASRISGVNTGELF

v_call: TRBV2
clone_size: -
cdr3_aa: ASESGGADTQY

v_call: TRBV6-5
clone_size: -
cdr3_aa: ASSYSGLAGGYEQF

v_call: TRBV28
clone_size: -
cdr3_aa: ASSLVRPAGRTDFLETQY

v_call: TRBV11-2
clone_size: few
cdr3_aa: ASSSAVGGRAGDTQY

v_call: TRBV6-5
clone_size: -
cdr3_aa: ASRYGPSDYEQY

v_call: TRBV6-6
clone_size: few
cdr3_aa: ASSYPGRTGINEQF

v_call: TRBV7-6
clone_size: -
cdr3_aa: ASSLFPREGDEKLF

v_call: TRBV11-2
clone_size: -
cdr3_aa: ASSGDRALPF